These 27 T cell receptor beta chains originate from one sample sequenced in a study of blood T cell repertoires in COVID-19. Clones were read by immunoSEQ multiplex PCR, and TCRdb kept only the in-frame ones, dropping some. Counted here are some 300,000 clones, about nine tenths occurring once; the ten biggest clones make up just under 6.5%. Sequenced material: peripheral blood. The receptors stem from a woman in her forties or fifties with COVID-19, enrolled during active disease.

The chain employs TRBV18 and TRBJ2-3; 8 bases are a match to TRBD2. Unmatched junction bases numbered 8, after V lost 1 base and J lost 2 bases. The CDR3 runs 17 residues. Germline V CDR1 and CDR2: KGHSH, LQKENI. The CDR3 here is CASSPLATSGNTDTQYF. DNA for the CDR3: TGTGCCAGCTCACCACTAGCAACTAGCGGAAACACAGATACGCAGTATTTT.

V is TRBV3-1 (or the pseudogene TRBV3-2) and J is TRBJ2-1; D is perhaps TRBD2 (5 bases). Trimming left V 2 bases short and J 7 bases short, with 15 bases between. This CDR3 has 15 residues. The germline V gene encodes CDR1 LGHDT and CDR2 YNNKEL (reference sequence). The CDR3 protein is CASSQSPARRNEQFF. CDR3 DNA sequence: TGTGCCAGCAGCCAATCCCCGGCCAGGAGGAATGAGCAGTTCTTC.

The CDR3 protein is CASTSGQQGDTQYF. CDR3 nucleotide sequence: TGTGCCAGCACGAGCGGACAGCAAGGGGATACGCAGTATTTT. The chain uses TRBV6-5 and TRBJ2-3, with D perhaps matching TRBD1 (6 bases). The V gene lost 7 bases and the J gene lost 6 bases, with 17 bases spanning the gap. The germline gives CDR1 MNHEY, CDR2 SVGAGI. This CDR3 region has 14 residues.

This sequence joins TRBV30 and TRBJ2-1; D is possibly TRBD2 (5 bases). This CDR3 is 14 amino acids long. V lost 0 bases to trimming and J lost 8 bases, with 14 bases between them. Germline lookup yields CDR1 GTSNPN and CDR2 SVGIG (reference sequence). The DNA for the CDR3 is TGTGCCTGGAGTGTGACGGCTAGCACCGATGAGCAGTTCTTC. Translating it yields CAWSVTASTDEQFF.

V and J are TRBV11-3 and TRBJ2-7, with 9 bases matching TRBD1. The J segment lost 0 bases and the V segment lost 5 bases, leaving 17 bases of the junction unmatched. Germline lookup yields CDR1 SGHNT and CDR2 YENEEA. This CDR3 is 19 amino acids long. The DNA of the CDR3 is TGTGCCAGCAGCCTTGAAGGATGGGGACAGGGTCTCAGCTCCTACGAGCAGTACTTC. It encodes CASSLEGWGQGLSSYEQYF.

The chain couples TRBV7-2 to TRBJ1-5, with D maybe TRBD1 (5 bases). CDR3 length: 15 residues. The ends were cut back, 5 bases at V and 5 bases at J, with 16 bases in the middle. Germline CDR1 SGHTA, CDR2 FQGNSA. CDR3 loop: CASSLEVGPHQPQHF. The CDR3 DNA reads as TGTGCCAGCAGCCTAGAGGTGGGGCCGCATCAGCCCCAGCATTTT.

The CDR3 loop is CASSQGGSTDTQYF. CDR3 bases: TGTGCCAGCAGCCAAGGGGGTAGCACAGATACGCAGTATTTT. The chain joins TRBV7-9 to TRBJ2-3; D is perhaps TRBD1 (6 bases). This CDR3 has 14 amino acids. Trimming removed 5 bases from V and 0 bases from J, with 9 bases in between. The germline V gene has CDR1 SEHNR and CDR2 FQNEAQ (reference sequence).

The rearrangement links TRBV7-9 to TRBJ1-2; 9 bases line up with TRBD1. This CDR3 has 14 amino acids. CDR1 and CDR2 (germline): SEHNR, FQNEAQ (reference sequence). The trim removed 3 bases at V and 8 bases at J, leaving 7 bases unmatched. The CDR3 DNA reads as TGTGCCAGCAGCTTCACGGACAGGGGTTACGGCTACACCTTC. Protein product: CASSFTDRGYGYTF.

V usage is TRBV3-1 (or the pseudogene TRBV3-2) and J usage is TRBJ1-1; 9 bases line up with TRBD1. Germline V gives CDR1 LGHDT, CDR2 YNNKEL (reference sequence). Trimming took 4 bases from V and 6 from J; bases not matched to a gene: 9. There are 15 residues in the CDR3. The CDR3 sequence: CASSPSTGGAPEAFF. CDR3 DNA sequence: TGTGCCAGCAGCCCTTCTACAGGGGGCGCCCCTGAAGCTTTCTTT.

This sequence joins TRBV29-1 and TRBJ2-7; TRBD2 matches 7 bases. The J segment lost 7 bases and the V segment lost 8 bases, leaving 14 bases of the junction unmatched. This CDR3 region has 13 residues. Germline V CDR1 and CDR2: SQVTM, ANQGSEA. The CDR3 sequence: CSFSGGSPREQYF. CDR3 nucleotide sequence: TGCAGCTTTTCCGGGGGGTCCCCTCGAGAGCAGTACTTC.

V and J are TRBV7-2 and TRBJ2-7; weak D call: TRBD1 (5 bases). V was clipped by 1 base and J by 0 bases, with 13 bases between them. CDR1 and CDR2 from the germline V gene are SGHTA and FQGNSA. The CDR3 runs 16 residues. The chain's CDR3 is CASSLGGSLSSYEQYF. The DNA for the CDR3 is TGTGCCAGCAGCTTAGGGGGCAGCTTAAGCTCCTACGAGCAGTACTTC. Looking up the rest from reference TRBV7-2 and TRBJ2-7 gives the full variable domain: GAGVSQSPSNKVTEKGKDVELRCDPISGHTALYWYRQSLGQGLEFLIYFQGNSAPDKSGLPSDRFSAERTGGSVSTLTIQRTQQEDSAVYLCASSLGGSLSSYEQYFGPGTRLTVT.

V is TRBV24-1 and J is TRBJ2-1, with TRBD2 as a possible D gene (6 bases). From germline, CDR1 is KGHDR and CDR2 SFDVKD. Trimming cost V 9 bases and J 0 bases, with 11 bases left between them. The CDR3 consists of 14 residues. DNA of the CDR3: TGTGCCACCGGCGGGACGAGCTCCTACAATGAGCAGTTCTTC. Protein sequence: CATGGTSSYNEQFF.

The rearrangement links TRBV13 to TRBJ2-7, with D tentatively TRBD2 (6 bases). V was clipped by 1 base and J by 2 bases, with 15 bases between them. The length of the CDR3 is 16 residues. Germline V gene sequence: CDR1 PRHDT, CDR2 FYEKMQ (reference sequence). The CDR3 bases are TGTGCCAGCAGCTTAGATCCGGGTAGCGGTCCCTACGAGCAGTACTTC. Translated, it gives CASSLDPGSGPYEQYF. Combining the CDR3 with reference TRBV13 and TRBJ2-7 gives the whole variable domain AAGVIQSPRHLIKEKRETATLKCYPIPRHDTVYWYQQGPGQDPQFLISFYEKMQSDKGSIPDRFSAQQFSDYHSELNMSSLELGDSALYFCASSLDPGSGPYEQYFGPGTRLTVT.

The chain joins TRBV5-6 to TRBJ2-2; 9 nucleotides align to TRBD1. V was pared by 4 bases and J by 1 base, with 5 bases of the junction left unmatched. Looked up from germline, CDR1 is SGHDT and CDR2 is YYEEEE. This CDR3 contains 16 residues. This CDR3 reads CASSEDRGLNTGELFF. The CDR3 region has the DNA TGTGCCAGCAGCGAAGACAGGGGGTTGAACACCGGGGAGCTGTTTTTT.

The genes are TRBV19 and TRBJ2-4, with 15 bases matching TRBD2. V dropped 5 bases and J dropped 7; count of bases not matched to a gene: 6. CDR1 is LNHDA, CDR2 SQIVND, per germline (reference sequence). This CDR3 has 16 residues. The CDR3 sequence is CASSVGLAGGVNIQYF. The CDR3 DNA is TGTGCCAGTAGTGTGGGACTAGCGGGAGGTGTTAACATTCAGTACTTC.

The chain joins TRBV18 to TRBJ2-7, with a tentative D call TRBD1 (6 bases). V was pared by 2 bases and J by 0 bases, with 8 bases between. This CDR3 is built from 14 residues. Germline V gene sequence: CDR1 KGHSH, CDR2 LQKENI. CDR3 coding DNA: TGTGCCAGCTCACCAGCAGGGGACTCCTACGAGCAGTACTTC. Translation: CASSPAGDSYEQYF.

In its sample, this clone was seen once. V usage is TRBV20-1 and J usage is TRBJ1-1; D might be TRBD1 (5 bases). The V end was cut by 8 bases, the J end by 5 bases, with 9 bases between. Germline lookup yields CDR1 DFQATT and CDR2 SNEGSKA (reference sequence). This CDR3 contains 10 residues. The CDR3 region has the DNA TGCAGTACGGGGGAAACTGAAGCTTTCTTT. It translates to CSTGETEAFF.

The genes are TRBV18 and TRBJ2-7, with 11 bases that match TRBD1. The CDR3 has 16 amino acids. The germline CDR1 and CDR2 sequences are KGHSH and LQKENI. V was clipped by 3 bases and J by 5 bases; unmatched bases: 9. CDR3 sequence reads: CASSPWGTGGLNEQYF. In DNA, the CDR3 is TGTGCCAGCTCACCCTGGGGGACAGGGGGTTTAAACGAGCAGTACTTC.

The rearrangement joins TRBV20-1 to TRBJ2-2; 8 positions agree with TRBD1. V lost 3 bases, J lost 4 bases, and 7 bases stayed unmatched. Per germline, CDR1 DFQATT and CDR2 SNEGSKA (reference sequence). This CDR3 region has 15 residues. CDR3 region: CSASEQGVVTGELFF. The CDR3 coding sequence is TGCAGTGCTAGTGAACAGGGGGTGGTCACCGGGGAGCTGTTTTTT.

The rearrangement uses TRBV6-2 or TRBV6-3 and TRBJ2-7; 11 nucleotides agree with TRBD2. The CDR3 has 18 residues. V dropped 0 bases and J dropped 0; count of bases not matched to a gene: 7. Per the germline V gene, CDR1 is MNHEY and CDR2 is SVGEGT. The CDR3 loop is CASSYSTSGGPSSYEQYF. In DNA form, the CDR3 reads TGTGCCAGCAGTTACTCCACTAGCGGGGGTCCCAGCTCCTACGAGCAGTACTTC.

The J gene is TRBJ2-1, the V gene TRBV7-2; TRBD1 matches at 8 bases. Germline assignment: CDR1 SGHTA and CDR2 FQGNSA. V lost 0 bases, J lost 2 bases, and 9 bases stayed unmatched. CDR3 length equals 18 residues. The DNA of the CDR3 is TGTGCCAGCAGCTTAGCCAGGGGACAGGAAAGGGCCTACAATGAGCAGTTCTTC. Its translation is CASSLARGQERAYNEQFF.

This sequence joins TRBV27 and TRBJ2-3; 8 bases line up with TRBD2. Germline assignment: CDR1 MNHEY and CDR2 SMNVEV (reference sequence). V lost 1 base and J lost 2; bases outside the gene matches: 5. The CDR3 has 16 residues. The CDR3 spells CASSLLSGGTTDTQYF. CDR3 sequence (DNA): TGTGCCAGCAGTTTATTATCGGGAGGGACCACAGATACGCAGTATTTT.

In its sample, this clone was seen once. The CDR3 bases are TGTGCCAGCAGTGAAGGGTCGGTGGGGACAGGGGCCTGGGAGACCCAGTACTTC. Protein sequence: CASSEGSVGTGAWETQYF. J is TRBJ2-5 and V is TRBV25-1; 10 bases map to TRBD1. After removal of 2 bases from V and 5 bases from J, the junction contained 14 bases not matched to a gene. From germline, CDR1 is MGHDK and CDR2 SYGVNS. The length of the CDR3 is 18 residues.

The chain employs TRBV3-1 (or the pseudogene TRBV3-2) and TRBJ2-2; D ambiguous. Germline V gene data show CDR1 as LGHDT and CDR2 as YNNKEL (reference sequence). V was clipped by 4 bases and J by 7 bases, with 13 bases between them. This CDR3 is 14 amino acids long. The CDR3 DNA follows: TGTGCCAGCAGCCTCACAGCTGGCGACGGGGAGCTGTTTTTT. Translated: CASSLTAGDGELFF.

The chain uses TRBV30 and TRBJ1-1, with D tentatively TRBD1 (5 bases). This CDR3 contains 16 residues. Germline CDR1 and CDR2: GTSNPN and SVGIG (reference sequence). V lost 0 bases, J lost 0 bases, and 14 bases lay in between. The CDR3 sequence is CAWSVHGQGMNTEAFF. CDR3 DNA sequence: TGTGCCTGGAGTGTACATGGGCAGGGCATGAACACTGAAGCTTTCTTT.

This rearrangement joins TRBV27 to TRBJ2-3; D is perhaps TRBD1 (6 bases). The CDR3 spans 16 residues. Germline V gene lookup returns CDR1 MNHEY and CDR2 SMNVEV (reference sequence). Trimming cost V 4 bases and J 3 bases, with 17 bases left between them. DNA of the CDR3: TGTGCCAGCAGTTCCTACCGAGGGGGAAAAACAGATACGCAGTATTTT. Amino acid sequence: CASSSYRGGKTDTQYF.

This chain connects TRBV18 to TRBJ2-7; TRBD1 agrees at 10 bases. Germline V gene lookup returns CDR1 KGHSH and CDR2 LQKENI. V shed 3 bases, J shed 6 bases, and the junction held 14 bases outside the gene matches. The CDR3 has 17 amino acids. The CDR3 here is CASSPLTGTGVILEQYF. The DNA of the CDR3 is TGTGCCAGCTCACCCCTAACCGGGACAGGGGTTATTCTCGAGCAGTACTTC.